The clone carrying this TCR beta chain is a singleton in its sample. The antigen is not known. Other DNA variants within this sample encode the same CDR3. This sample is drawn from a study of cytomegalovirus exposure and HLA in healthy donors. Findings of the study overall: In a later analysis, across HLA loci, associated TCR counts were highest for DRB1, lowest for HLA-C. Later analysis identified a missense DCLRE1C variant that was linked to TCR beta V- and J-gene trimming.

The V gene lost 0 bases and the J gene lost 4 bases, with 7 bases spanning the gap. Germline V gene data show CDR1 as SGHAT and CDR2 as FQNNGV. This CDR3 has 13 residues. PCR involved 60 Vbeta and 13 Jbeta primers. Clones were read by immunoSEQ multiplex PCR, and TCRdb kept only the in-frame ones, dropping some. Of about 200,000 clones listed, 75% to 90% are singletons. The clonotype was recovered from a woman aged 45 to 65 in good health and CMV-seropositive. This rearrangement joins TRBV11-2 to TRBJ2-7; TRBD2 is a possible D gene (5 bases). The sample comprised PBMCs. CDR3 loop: CASSLDRGYEQYF. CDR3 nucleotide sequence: TGTGCCAGCAGCTTAGATCGGGGATACGAGCAGTACTTC.